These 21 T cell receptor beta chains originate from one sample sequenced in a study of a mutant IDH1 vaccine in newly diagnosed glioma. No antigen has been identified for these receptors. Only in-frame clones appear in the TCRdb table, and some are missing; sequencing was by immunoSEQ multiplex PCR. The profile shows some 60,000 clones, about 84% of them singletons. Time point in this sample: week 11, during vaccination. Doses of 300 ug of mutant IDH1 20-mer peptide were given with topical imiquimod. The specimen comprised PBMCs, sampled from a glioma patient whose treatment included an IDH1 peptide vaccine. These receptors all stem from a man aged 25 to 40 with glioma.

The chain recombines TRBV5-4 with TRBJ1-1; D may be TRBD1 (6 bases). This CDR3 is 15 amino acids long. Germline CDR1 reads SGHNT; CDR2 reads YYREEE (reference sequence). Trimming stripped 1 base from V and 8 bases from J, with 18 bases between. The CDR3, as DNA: TGTGCCAGCAGCTTGTCCTTGTTCGGACAGTCGGAAGCTTTCTTT. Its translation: CASSLSLFGQSEAFF. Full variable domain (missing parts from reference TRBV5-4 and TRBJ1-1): ETGVTQSPTHLIKTRGQQVTLRCSSQSGHNTVSWYQQALGQGPQFIFQYYREEENGRGNFPPRFSGLQFPNYSSELNVNALELDDSALYLCASSLSLFGQSEAFFGQGTRLTVV.

The CDR3 spells CASSDRTGANSPLHF. CDR3 in DNA: TGTGCCAGCAGTGACCGGACAGGGGCCAATTCACCCCTCCACTTT. The chain joins TRBV6-1 to TRBJ1-6; 9 bases fit TRBD1. J gave up 7 bases and V 3 bases, and 4 bases lay outside the gene matches. This CDR3 is built from 15 residues. The V gene's germline CDR1 is MNHNS and CDR2 SASEGT.

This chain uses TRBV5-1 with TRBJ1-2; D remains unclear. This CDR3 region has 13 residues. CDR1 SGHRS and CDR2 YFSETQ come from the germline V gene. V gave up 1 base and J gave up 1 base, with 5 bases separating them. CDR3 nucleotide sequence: TGCGCCAGCAGCTTGATGGATAACTATGGCTACACCTTC. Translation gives CASSLMDNYGYTF.

This CDR3 reads CASSQGPGRSGANVLTF. CDR3 DNA: TGCGCCAGCAGCCAAGGGCCAGGGAGGTCAGGGGCCAACGTCCTGACTTTC. V and J are TRBV4-3 and TRBJ2-6, with TRBD2 as a possible D gene (6 bases). V gave up 1 base and J gave up 4 bases, with 14 bases separating them. Germline V lookup: CDR1 LGHNA, CDR2 YSLEER. The CDR3 extends over 17 amino acids.

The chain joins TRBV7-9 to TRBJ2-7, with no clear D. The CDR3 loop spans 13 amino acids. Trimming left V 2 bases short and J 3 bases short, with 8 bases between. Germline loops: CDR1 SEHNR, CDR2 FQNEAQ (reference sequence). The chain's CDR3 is CASSLRPNYEQYF. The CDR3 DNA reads TGTGCCAGCAGCTTAAGACCTAACTACGAGCAGTACTTC.

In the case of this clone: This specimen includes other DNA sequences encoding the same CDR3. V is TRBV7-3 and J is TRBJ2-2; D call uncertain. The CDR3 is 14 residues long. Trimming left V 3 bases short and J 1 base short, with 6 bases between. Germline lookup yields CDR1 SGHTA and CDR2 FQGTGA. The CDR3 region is CASSFGLNTGELFF. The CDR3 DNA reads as TGTGCCAGCAGCTTTGGATTGAACACCGGGGAGCTGTTTTTT.

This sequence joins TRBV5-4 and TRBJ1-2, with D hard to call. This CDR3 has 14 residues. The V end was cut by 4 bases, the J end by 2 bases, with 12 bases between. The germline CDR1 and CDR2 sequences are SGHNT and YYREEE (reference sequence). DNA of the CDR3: TGTGCCAGCAGCGCGTTGCCCTTCAACTATGGCTACACCTTC. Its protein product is CASSALPFNYGYTF. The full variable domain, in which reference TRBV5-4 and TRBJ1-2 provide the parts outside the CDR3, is ETGVTQSPTHLIKTRGQQVTLRCSSQSGHNTVSWYQQALGQGPQFIFQYYREEENGRGNFPPRFSGLQFPNYSSELNVNALELDDSALYLCASSALPFNYGYTFGSGTRLTVV.

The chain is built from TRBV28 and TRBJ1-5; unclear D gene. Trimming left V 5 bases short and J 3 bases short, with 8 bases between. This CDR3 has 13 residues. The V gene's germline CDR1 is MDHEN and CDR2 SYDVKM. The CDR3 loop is CASSTGPNQPQHF. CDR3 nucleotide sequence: TGTGCCAGCAGTACGGGCCCCAATCAGCCCCAGCATTTT.

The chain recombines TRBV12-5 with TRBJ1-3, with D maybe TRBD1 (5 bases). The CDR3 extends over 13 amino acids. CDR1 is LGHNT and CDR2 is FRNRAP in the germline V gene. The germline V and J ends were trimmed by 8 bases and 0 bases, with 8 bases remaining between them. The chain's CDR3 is CASQGHSGNTIYF. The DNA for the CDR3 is TGTGCTAGTCAGGGCCACTCTGGAAACACCATATATTTT.

CDR3 region: CASSLGLGSGANVLTF. In DNA form, the CDR3 reads TGTGCCAGCAGTTTAGGGTTGGGGTCTGGGGCCAACGTCCTGACTTTC. The chain employs TRBV28 and TRBJ2-6; D remains unclear. Germline CDR1 MDHEN, CDR2 SYDVKM. The V end lost 2 bases, the J end lost 1 base, and 9 bases lay between the germline ends. The CDR3 loop spans 16 amino acids.

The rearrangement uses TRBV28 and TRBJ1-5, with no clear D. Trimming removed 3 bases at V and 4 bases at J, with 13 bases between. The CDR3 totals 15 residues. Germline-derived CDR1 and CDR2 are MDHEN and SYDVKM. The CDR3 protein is CASSFPDTHNQPQHF. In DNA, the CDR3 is TGTGCCAGCAGTTTCCCCGACACTCATAATCAGCCCCAGCATTTT.

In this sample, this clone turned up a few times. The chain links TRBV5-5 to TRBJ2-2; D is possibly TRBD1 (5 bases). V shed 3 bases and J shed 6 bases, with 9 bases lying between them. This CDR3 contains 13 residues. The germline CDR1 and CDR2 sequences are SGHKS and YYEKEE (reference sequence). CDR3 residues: CASSSRGPGELFF. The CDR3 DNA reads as TGTGCCAGCAGCTCAAGGGGCCCCGGGGAGCTGTTTTTT.

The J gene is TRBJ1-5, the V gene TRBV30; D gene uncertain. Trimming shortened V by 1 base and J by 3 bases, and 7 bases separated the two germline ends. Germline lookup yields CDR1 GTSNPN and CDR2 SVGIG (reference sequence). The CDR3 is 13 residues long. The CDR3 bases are TGTGCCTGGAGTGGGCGGTTCAATCAGCCCCAGCATTTT. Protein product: CAWSGRFNQPQHF.

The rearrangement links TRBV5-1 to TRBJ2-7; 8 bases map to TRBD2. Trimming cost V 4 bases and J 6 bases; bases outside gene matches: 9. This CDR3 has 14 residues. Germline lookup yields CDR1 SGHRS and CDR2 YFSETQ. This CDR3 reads CASSTGLVPGEQYF. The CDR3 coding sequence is TGCGCCAGCAGCACGGGACTAGTTCCGGGCGAGCAGTACTTC.

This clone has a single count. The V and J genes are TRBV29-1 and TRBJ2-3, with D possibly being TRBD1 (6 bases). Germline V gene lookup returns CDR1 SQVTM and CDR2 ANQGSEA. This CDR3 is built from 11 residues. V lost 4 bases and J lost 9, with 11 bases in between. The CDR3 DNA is TGCAGCGTTGGGACAGTTCGGACGCAGTATTTT. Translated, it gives CSVGTVRTQYF.

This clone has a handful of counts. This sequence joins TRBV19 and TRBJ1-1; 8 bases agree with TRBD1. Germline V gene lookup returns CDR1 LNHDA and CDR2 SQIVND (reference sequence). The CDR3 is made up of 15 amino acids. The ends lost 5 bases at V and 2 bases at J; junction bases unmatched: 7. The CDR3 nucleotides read TGTGCCAGTAGTCGTCCCGGGACAGGAAACACTGAAGCTTTCTTT. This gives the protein CASSRPGTGNTEAFF.

The CDR3 coding sequence is TGTGCCAGCAGCTACCCCCATGCAGCACCCCTCCACTTT. As protein: CASSYPHAAPLHF. V usage is TRBV7-3 and J usage is TRBJ1-6; the D is unclear. Between the trimmed V and J ends, which lost 4 bases and 11 bases, there was a span of 12 bases. The CDR3 loop spans 13 amino acids. CDR1 and CDR2 (germline): SGHTA, FQGTGA.

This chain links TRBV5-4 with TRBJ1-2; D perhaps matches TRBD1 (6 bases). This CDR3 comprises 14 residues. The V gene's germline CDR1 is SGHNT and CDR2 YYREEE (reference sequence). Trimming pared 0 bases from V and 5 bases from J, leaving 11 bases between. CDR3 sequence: CASSLDRALYGYTF. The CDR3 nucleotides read TGTGCCAGCAGCTTGGACAGGGCGCTGTATGGCTACACCTTC.

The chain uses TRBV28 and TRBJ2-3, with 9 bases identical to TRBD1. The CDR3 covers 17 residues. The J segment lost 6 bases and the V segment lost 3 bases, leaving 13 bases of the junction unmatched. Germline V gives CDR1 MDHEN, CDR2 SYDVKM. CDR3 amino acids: CASSLRTSTGGWDTQYF. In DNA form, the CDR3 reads TGTGCCAGCAGTTTGCGGACATCGACAGGGGGGTGGGATACGCAGTATTTT.

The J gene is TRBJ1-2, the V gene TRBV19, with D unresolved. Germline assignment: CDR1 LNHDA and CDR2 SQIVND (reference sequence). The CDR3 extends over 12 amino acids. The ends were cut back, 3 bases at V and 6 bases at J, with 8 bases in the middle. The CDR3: CASSIFDNGYTF. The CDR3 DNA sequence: TGTGCCAGTAGTATTTTCGACAATGGCTACACCTTC.

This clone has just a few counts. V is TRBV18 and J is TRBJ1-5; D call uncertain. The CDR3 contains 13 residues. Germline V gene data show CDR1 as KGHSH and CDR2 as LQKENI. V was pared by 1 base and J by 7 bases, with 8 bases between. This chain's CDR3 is CASSPHPEQPQHF. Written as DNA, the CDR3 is TGTGCCAGCTCACCACATCCGGAGCAGCCCCAGCATTTT.